These 14 T cell receptor beta chains were all obtained from the same sample, sequenced in a study of T cell responses to AZD1222 COVID-19 vaccine. Assay used: immunoSEQ multiplex PCR; TCRdb lists only in-frame clones, some missing. The table includes about 120,000 clones, about nine tenths detected once. This material consisted of peripheral blood, taken on day 0 of MenACWY control vaccination. The origin of the receptors is an adult in good health.

This chain uses TRBV27 with TRBJ2-7; TRBD2 matches 8 bases. V lost 6 bases, J lost 3 bases, and 4 bases stayed unmatched. Germline CDR1 and CDR2: MNHEY and SMNVEV (reference sequence). This CDR3 has 13 amino acids. The CDR3 DNA follows: TGTGCCAGCAGGACCGCGGGAGGCTACGAGCAGTACTTC. Its translation is CASRTAGGYEQYF.

The CDR3, as DNA: TGTGCCATCAGTAGTGTGGACAGGAGGTCCTACGAGCAGTACTTC. Translation: CAISSVDRRSYEQYF. This sequence joins TRBV10-3 and TRBJ2-7; 7 positions agree with TRBD1. The CDR3 sequence is 15 residues long. J was trimmed by 1 base and V by 5 bases; bases with no gene match: 8. The germline V gene encodes CDR1 ENHRY and CDR2 SYGVKD.

The chain uses TRBV30 and TRBJ2-7, with 9 bases identical to TRBD1. Germline lookup yields CDR1 GTSNPN and CDR2 SVGIG (reference sequence). The CDR3 consists of 16 residues. V shed 0 bases and J 5 bases; nucleotides not matched to a gene: 11. This chain's CDR3 is CAWSVPPGTGSDEQYF. In DNA, the CDR3 is TGTGCCTGGAGTGTGCCCCCGGGGACAGGGAGCGACGAGCAGTACTTC.

With regard to this clone: The identical CDR3 is also encoded by other nucleotide sequences in the sample. V gene TRBV28 combines with J gene TRBJ2-6; D may be TRBD2 (5 bases). Germline CDR1 is MDHEN and CDR2 is SYDVKM. The CDR3 length is 15 residues. With 6 bases removed from V and 1 base from J, the gap between germline ends came to 10 bases. This CDR3 reads CASSISGSGANVLTF. The CDR3 DNA is TGTGCCAGCAGCATCTCGGGATCTGGGGCCAACGTCCTGACTTTC.

The gene calls are TRBV3-1 (or the pseudogene TRBV3-2) and TRBJ1-1, with D hard to call. The CDR3 runs to 12 residues. The germline CDR1 and CDR2 sequences are LGHDT and YNNKEL (reference sequence). The V end was cut by 1 base, the J end by 7 bases, with 7 bases between. The CDR3 loop reads CASSQGVSEAFF. In nucleotides, the CDR3 is TGTGCCAGCAGCCAAGGGGTTAGTGAAGCTTTCTTT.

V usage is TRBV12-3 or TRBV12-4 and J usage is TRBJ1-5; D is uncertain. The CDR3 is made up of 12 amino acids. V lost 3 bases to trimming and J lost 4 bases, with 4 bases between them. CDR3 loop: CASSLGNQPQHF. CDR3 DNA: TGTGCCAGCAGTTTGGGGAATCAGCCCCAGCATTTT.

This clone was detected only once. The chain uses TRBV6-1 and TRBJ1-5, with no clear D. CDR3 length: 15 amino acids. Germline V gene lookup returns CDR1 MNHNS and CDR2 SASEGT. V lost 2 bases, J lost 0 bases, and 8 bases lay in between. The CDR3 protein is CASSEHWDSNQPQHF. In DNA form, the CDR3 reads TGTGCCAGCAGTGAACACTGGGATAGCAATCAGCCCCAGCATTTT.

This chain links TRBV3-1 (or the pseudogene TRBV3-2) with TRBJ2-3; D is ambiguous. From germline, CDR1 is LGHDT and CDR2 YNNKEL (reference sequence). This CDR3 is 17 amino acids long. Trimming removed 1 base at V and 0 bases at J, with 14 bases between. The CDR3 spells CASSQVGSKASTDTQYF. CDR3 sequence (DNA): TGTGCCAGCAGCCAAGTCGGTAGCAAGGCGAGCACAGATACGCAGTATTTT.

J is TRBJ1-2 and V is TRBV25-1, with a possible D match to TRBD1 (6 bases). CDR1 and CDR2 from the germline V gene are MGHDK and SYGVNS. This CDR3 is built from 17 residues. Trimming took off 3 bases at V and 3 bases at J, with 20 bases between the two ends. The CDR3 DNA reads as TGTGCCAGCAGTGACCCCCGGGGGCTCCTGGGGGACTATGGCTACACCTTC. Translating gives CASSDPRGLLGDYGYTF.

This chain uses TRBV21-1 with TRBJ2-5; TRBD1, the table's D call, lacks a check against the DNA. TRBV21-1 represents a pseudogene. The CDR3 length is 17 residues. CDR3 coding DNA: TGTGCCAGCAGCAAAGAGGGTGCAGGGTTGGGACAAGAGACCCAGTACTTC. This translates into CASSKEGAGLGQETQYF.

The V call is TRBV9, the J call TRBJ1-1; D unresolved. Germline CDR1 is SGDLS and CDR2 is YYNGEE. V lost 0 bases and J 4 bases, leaving 7 bases between the germline ends. This CDR3 spans 13 amino acids. CDR3 residues: CASSVALSTEAFF. CDR3 bases: TGTGCCAGCAGCGTAGCTTTATCCACTGAAGCTTTCTTT.

The chain combines TRBV7-2 with TRBJ2-7; TRBD2 might be the D (5 bases). The CDR3 is 13 residues long. Trimming removed 5 bases at V and 7 bases at J, with 15 bases between. Germline CDR1 SGHTA, CDR2 FQGNSA. The CDR3 DNA is TGTGCCAGCAGCGCCTCGTACCGGGGAGAGCAGTACTTC. Encoded protein: CASSASYRGEQYF.

In this sample, this clone turned up once. The chain links TRBV19 to TRBJ2-1, with 8 bases matching TRBD1. Germline V gives CDR1 LNHDA, CDR2 SQIVND (reference sequence). The CDR3 totals 15 residues. Germline trimming cut 5 bases from V and 2 bases from J; bases unmatched to any gene: 5. The CDR3 protein is CASSPTGVTYNEQFF. The CDR3 DNA is TGTGCCAGTAGTCCGACAGGGGTAACCTACAATGAGCAGTTCTTC. The full variable domain, its missing parts supplied by reference TRBV19 and TRBJ2-1, is DGGITQSPKYLFRKEGQNVTLSCEQNLNHDAMYWYRQDPGQGLRLIYYSQIVNDFQKGDIAEGYSVSREKKESFPLTVTSAQKNPTAFYLCASSPTGVTYNEQFFGPGTRLTVL.

This sequence joins TRBV2 and TRBJ2-2; D remains unclear. This CDR3 has 15 amino acids. V lost 4 bases to trimming and J lost 2 bases, with 11 bases between them. Germline CDR1 reads SNHLY; CDR2 reads FYNNEI. DNA for the CDR3: TGTGCCAGCAGTGTCGCCAGGATCAACACCGGGGAGCTGTTTTTT. Amino acids: CASSVARINTGELFF.